The 22 T cell receptor beta chains in this list originate from one sample, sequenced in a study of cytomegalovirus exposure and HLA in healthy donors. TCRdb keeps only in-frame clones here, not all; method: immunoSEQ multiplex PCR. The repertoire holds 300,000 or so clones, around 90% seen once, with approximately 0.96% in the top ten. Source material: PBMCs. The receptor source for this set is a man aged 30 to 45 in good health and CMV-seronegative.

The chain links TRBV5-5 to TRBJ1-1, with D unclear. The CDR3 length is 16 residues. The germline V gene has CDR1 SGHKS and CDR2 YYEKEE (reference sequence). Trimming left V 0 bases short and J 0 bases short, with 12 bases between. CDR3 sequence: CASSLVGRSMNTEAFF. The CDR3 DNA reads as TGTGCCAGCAGCTTGGTTGGCAGGTCGATGAACACTGAAGCTTTCTTT.

CDR3: CASSYPSQVWDEQFF. As DNA, the CDR3 is TGTGCCAGCAGTTACCCGAGCCAGGTTTGGGATGAGCAGTTCTTC. This chain joins TRBV6-5 and TRBJ2-1; D remains ambiguous. The CDR3 contains 15 residues. Germline V gene sequence: CDR1 MNHEY, CDR2 SVGAGI. Trimming removed 2 bases from V and 8 bases from J, with 16 bases in between.

V gene TRBV6-5 combines with J gene TRBJ2-1; D gene uncertain. The CDR3 covers 15 residues. Germline CDR1 MNHEY, CDR2 SVGAGI. The germline V and J ends were trimmed by 0 bases and 9 bases, with 15 bases remaining between them. The CDR3 region has the DNA TGTGCCAGCAGTTACTCCCCACCGCGCCATTTTGAGCAGTTCTTC. Amino acid sequence: CASSYSPPRHFEQFF.

The chain carries TRBV29-1 and TRBJ1-2; 7 nucleotides line up with TRBD1. This CDR3 has 13 residues. CDR1 and CDR2 from the germline V gene are SQVTM and ANQGSEA. The V segment lost 4 bases and the J segment 7 bases; nucleotides outside the gene matches: 9. CDR3 protein: CSVGGQSWGGYTF. The CDR3 DNA reads TGCAGCGTTGGGGGACAGTCTTGGGGTGGCTACACCTTC.

The chain links TRBV6-5 to TRBJ2-7, with a weak D call TRBD1 (6 bases). The germline V gene encodes CDR1 MNHEY and CDR2 SVGAGI. V lost 10 bases to trimming and J lost 0 bases, with 16 bases between them. The CDR3 is 14 amino acids. This CDR3 reads CATMGTRTSYEQYF. CDR3 sequence (DNA): TGTGCCACGATGGGGACACGCACCTCCTACGAGCAGTACTTC.

This sequence joins TRBV30 and TRBJ1-2; 9 nucleotides align to TRBD1. V lost 7 bases to trimming and J lost 5 bases; unmatched junction nucleotides: 8. The CDR3 runs to 13 residues. CDR1 and CDR2 (germline): GTSNPN, SVGIG (reference sequence). CDR3 loop: CAFNRGRTYGYTF. As DNA, the CDR3 is TGTGCCTTCAACAGGGGGCGCACTTATGGCTACACCTTC.

This chain connects TRBV6-6 to TRBJ1-3; D possibly corresponds to TRBD1 (5 bases). CDR3 size: 16 residues. With 6 bases removed from V and 4 bases from J, the gap between germline ends came to 19 bases. From germline, CDR1 is MNHNY and CDR2 SVGAGI (reference sequence). The CDR3 DNA reads TGTGCCAGCAGCACGAGGTGGGGGGAATTAGGAAACACCATATATTTT. Amino acid sequence: CASSTRWGELGNTIYF.

The chain links TRBV13 to TRBJ2-1; 7 bases agree with TRBD1. This CDR3 comprises 12 residues. Germline V gene data show CDR1 as PRHDT and CDR2 as FYEKMQ (reference sequence). V shed 6 bases, J shed 6 bases, and the junction held 2 bases outside the gene matches. Here the CDR3 DNA reads TGTGCCAGCAGGAAGGGGGCCAATGAGCAGTTCTTC. Encoded protein: CASRKGANEQFF.

The chain recombines TRBV6-6 with TRBJ1-2, with 10 positions matching TRBD1. J lost 3 bases, V lost 6 bases, and 1 base had no gene match. The CDR3 is made up of 13 amino acids. The germline V gene has CDR1 MNHNY and CDR2 SVGAGI (reference sequence). The CDR3 DNA reads as TGTGCCAGCAGGGGACAGGGGTACTATGGCTACACCTTC. It yields the protein CASRGQGYYGYTF.

The chain recombines TRBV30 with TRBJ1-1, with D maybe TRBD1 (5 bases). V was cut by 3 bases and J by 5 bases, with 13 bases left in between. Germline values: CDR1 GTSNPN, CDR2 SVGIG (reference sequence). This CDR3 is 13 amino acids long. The CDR3 here is CAWSAFHRTEAFF. The DNA for the CDR3 is TGTGCCTGGAGCGCTTTTCACAGGACTGAAGCTTTCTTT.

The chain employs TRBV7-2 and TRBJ1-5; weak D call: TRBD1 (6 bases). Per germline, CDR1 SGHTA and CDR2 FQGNSA. The CDR3 contains 14 residues. In DNA form, the CDR3 reads TGTGCTACCAGCAGGGAGGGGGGCAATCAGCCCCAGCATTTT. Translating it yields CATSREGGNQPQHF.

This clone is a singleton in its sample. The chain links TRBV4-1 to TRBJ1-2; tentatively, D is TRBD1 (5 bases). The CDR3 is made up of 15 amino acids. Germline lookup yields CDR1 MGHRA and CDR2 YSYEKL. Trimming removed 4 bases from V and 0 bases from J, with 12 bases in between. The CDR3 is CASSLGTGANYGYTF. CDR3 in DNA: TGCGCCAGCAGCCTCGGTACAGGCGCTAACTATGGCTACACCTTC.

This clone has only one observation. The rearrangement uses TRBV12-5 and TRBJ2-7, with 10 bases lining up with TRBD1. CDR3 length: 14 residues. Germline V gene lookup returns CDR1 LGHNT and CDR2 FRNRAP. The trim removed 5 bases at V and 3 bases at J, leaving 4 bases unmatched. The CDR3 region has the DNA TGTGCTAGTGGTCCCAGGACAGGGGGCTACGAGCAGTACTTC. Translated, it gives CASGPRTGGYEQYF. Full variable domain (outside the CDR3, taken from reference TRBV12-5 and TRBJ2-7): DARVTQTPRHKVTEMGQEVTMRCQPILGHNTVFWYRQTMMQGLELLAYFRNRAPLDDSGMPKDRFSAEMPDATLATLKIQPSEPRDSAVYFCASGPRTGGYEQYFGPGTRLTVT.

V usage is TRBV10-2 and J usage is TRBJ2-3, with TRBD2 as a possible D gene (6 bases). This CDR3 contains 14 residues. V lost 5 bases, J lost 2 bases, and 11 bases lay in between. The V gene's germline CDR1 is WSHSY and CDR2 SAAADI. The DNA for the CDR3 is TGCGCCAGCAGTCGGGGACTTTCCACAGATACGCAGTATTTT. Translation: CASSRGLSTDTQYF.

This chain joins TRBV2 and TRBJ2-3; D call uncertain. Germline V gene lookup returns CDR1 SNHLY and CDR2 FYNNEI. Trimming removed 3 bases from V and 7 bases from J, with 14 bases in between. This CDR3 has 14 residues. Written as DNA, the CDR3 is TGTGCCAGCAGTGATAGTAGTGTCGGTAATACGCAGTATTTT. Protein sequence: CASSDSSVGNTQYF.

The chain uses TRBV2 and TRBJ2-2; TRBD1 agrees at 9 bases. The V segment lost 6 bases and the J segment 1 base; nucleotides outside the gene matches: 6. Germline V gene lookup returns CDR1 SNHLY and CDR2 FYNNEI. This CDR3 spans 16 amino acids. The DNA of the CDR3 is TGTGCCAGCAGCAACCCGGGACAGGGGAACACCGGGGAGCTGTTTTTT. This gives the protein CASSNPGQGNTGELFF.

A few counts support this clone. The genes are TRBV2 and TRBJ1-5; D is perhaps TRBD1 (6 bases). CDR3 length: 14 residues. Germline loops: CDR1 SNHLY, CDR2 FYNNEI. V was cut by 4 bases and J by 7 bases, with 14 bases left in between. Here the CDR3 reads CASSGDTNGQPQHF. The CDR3 DNA is TGTGCCAGCAGTGGGGACACCAATGGGCAGCCCCAGCATTTT.

This chain joins TRBV5-1 and TRBJ2-6; D not certain. CDR1 and CDR2 (germline): SGHRS, YFSETQ. Trimming shortened V by 0 bases and J by 0 bases, and 7 bases separated the two germline ends. CDR3 length: 16 amino acids. CDR3 DNA sequence: TGCGCCAGCAGCTTGGTACTAACCTCTGGGGCCAACGTCCTGACTTTC. The encoded protein is CASSLVLTSGANVLTF. Full variable domain (remainder filled in from reference TRBV5-1 and TRBJ2-6): KAGVTQTPRYLIKTRGQQVTLSCSPISGHRSVSWYQQTPGQGLQFLFEYFSETQRNKGNFPGRFSGRQFSNSRSEMNVSTLELGDSALYLCASSLVLTSGANVLTFGAGSRLTVL.

Only one count was recorded for this clone. This rearrangement joins TRBV6-5 to TRBJ1-2, with 9 bases matching TRBD1. Germline values: CDR1 MNHEY, CDR2 SVGAGI. This CDR3 is 11 amino acids long. Trimming at V came to 6 bases and at J to 10 bases, leaving 3 bases not matched to a gene. The CDR3 sequence is CASRQQGAYTF. DNA for the CDR3: TGTGCCAGCAGACAACAGGGGGCCTACACCTTC.

The chain has TRBV7-8 and TRBJ2-2; TRBD1 matches at 7 bases. The CDR3 spans 13 residues. The V gene's germline CDR1 is SGHVS and CDR2 FQNEAQ. Germline trimming cut 7 bases from V and 2 bases from J; bases unmatched to any gene: 1. CDR3 loop: CASNRGNTGELFF. The DNA for the CDR3 is TGTGCCAGCAACAGGGGAAACACCGGGGAGCTGTTTTTT.

V usage is TRBV5-5 and J usage is TRBJ1-5; 10 positions agree with TRBD1. CDR3 length: 15 amino acids. The ends lost 4 bases at V and 6 bases at J; junction bases unmatched: 7. CDR1 and CDR2 from the germline V gene are SGHKS and YYEKEE (reference sequence). The CDR3 sequence is CASSGQRDRGQPQHF. The CDR3 DNA is TGTGCCAGCAGCGGCCAGCGGGACAGGGGTCAGCCCCAGCATTTT.

The V and J genes are TRBV5-1 and TRBJ2-1, with D tentatively TRBD2 (5 bases). Germline values: CDR1 SGHRS, CDR2 YFSETQ. There are 13 residues in the CDR3. Trimming removed 4 bases from V and 6 bases from J, with 11 bases in between. DNA of the CDR3: TGCGCCAGCAGCCTGATAGCGTTCAATGAGCAGTTCTTC. This sequence encodes CASSLIAFNEQFF.